This TCR beta chain was documented in a study of blood T cell repertoires in COVID-19. Study-wide context: There were acute and convalescent COVID-19 samples, and they came from the United States, Italy and Spain.

Trimming stripped 3 bases from V and 3 bases from J, with 9 bases between. The CDR3 sequence is 13 residues long. CDR1 is ENHRY and CDR2 is SYGVKD in the germline V gene. In the original analysis: From reference gene primer amplification, estimates of nucleated cell counts were derived. The assay was immunoSEQ multiplex PCR, and TCRdb's table has in-frame clones only and misses some. D and trimming come from the DNA, and the V and J calls and clone size come from that table. The sample includes fewer than 85,000 clones, approximately 90% of them seen just once. Sequences were obtained from peripheral blood. The TCR sequence derives from a man between 60 and 75 years old with acute or convalescent COVID-19. J is TRBJ2-7 and V is TRBV10-3; D is ambiguous. Here the CDR3 DNA reads TGTGCCATCAGTGATCGTCAGTTCTACGAGCAGTACTTC. Translated, it gives CAISDRQFYEQYF.